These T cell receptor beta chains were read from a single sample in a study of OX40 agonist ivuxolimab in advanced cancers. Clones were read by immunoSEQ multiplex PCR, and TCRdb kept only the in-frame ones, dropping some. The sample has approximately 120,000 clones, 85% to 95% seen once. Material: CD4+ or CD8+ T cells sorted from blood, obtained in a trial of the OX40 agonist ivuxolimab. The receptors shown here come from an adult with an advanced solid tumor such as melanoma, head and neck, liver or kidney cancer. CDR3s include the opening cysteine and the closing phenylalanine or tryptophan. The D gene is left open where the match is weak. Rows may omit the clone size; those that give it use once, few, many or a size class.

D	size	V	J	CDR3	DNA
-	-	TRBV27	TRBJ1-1	CASSPSGVTAAFF	TGTGCCAGCAGCCCCTCCGGCGTTACAGCAGCTTTCTTT
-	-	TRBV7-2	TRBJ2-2	CASSGSYGGGSGELFF	TGTGCCAGCAGCGGGTCTTATGGGGGCGGGTCGGGGGAGCTGTTTTTT
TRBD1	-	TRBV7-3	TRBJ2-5	CASSLRRTGRRGETQYF	TGTGCCAGCAGCTTAAGAAGGACAGGGAGGAGAGGAGAGACCCAGTACTTC
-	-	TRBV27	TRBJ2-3	CASSLSNLNTQYF	TGTGCCAGCAGTTTATCAAACCTAAATACGCAGTATTTT
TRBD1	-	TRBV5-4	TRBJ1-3	CASSLGATTGSGNTIYF	TGTGCCAGCAGCTTAGGTGCTACGACAGGGTCTGGAAACACCATATATTTT
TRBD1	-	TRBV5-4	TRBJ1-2	CASSFRQGGFGYTF	TGTGCCAGCAGCTTCCGACAGGGGGGCTTCGGCTACACCTTC
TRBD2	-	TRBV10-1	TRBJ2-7	CASPETSGRAYEQYF	TGCGCCAGCCCGGAGACTAGCGGGAGGGCCTACGAGCAGTACTTC
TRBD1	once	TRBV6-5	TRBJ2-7	CASSRPGQGSYEQYF	TGTGCCAGCAGTCGACCGGGACAGGGCTCCTACGAGCAGTACTTC
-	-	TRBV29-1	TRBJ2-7	CSVVFPSSYEQYF	TGCAGCGTTGTATTTCCCAGTTCCTACGAGCAGTACTTC
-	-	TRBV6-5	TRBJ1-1	CASRSLMNTEAFF	TGTGCCAGCAGATCCCTTATGAACACTGAAGCTTTCTTT
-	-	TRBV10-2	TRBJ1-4	CASTWGGNEKLFF	TGCGCCAGTACTTGGGGGGGTAATGAAAAACTGTTTTTT
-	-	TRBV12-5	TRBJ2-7	CASGLVWTSYEQYF	TGTGCTAGTGGTTTGGTTTGGACCTCCTACGAGCAGTACTTC
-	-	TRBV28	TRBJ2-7	CASSGPATSYEQYF	TGTGCCAGCAGTGGGCCAGCAACCTCCTACGAGCAGTACTTC
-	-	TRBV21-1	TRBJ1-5	CASTRDRRINSNQPQHF	TGTGCCAGCACCCGGGACAGGAGAATCAATAGCAATCAGCCCCAGCATTTT
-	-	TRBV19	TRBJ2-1	CASHVEGNEQFF	TGTGCCAGTCACGTAGAAGGTAATGAGCAGTTCTTC
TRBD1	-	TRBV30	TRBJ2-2	CAWIGGVDRDTGELFF	TGTGCCTGGATCGGGGGAGTGGACAGGGACACCGGGGAGCTGTTTTTT
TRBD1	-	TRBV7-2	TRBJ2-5	CASSRDRVETQYF	TGTGCCAGCAGCCGGGACAGGGTGGAGACCCAGTACTTC
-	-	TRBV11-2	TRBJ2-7	CASSTSQGYEQYF	TGTGCCAGCAGTACCTCGCAGGGCTACGAGCAGTACTTC
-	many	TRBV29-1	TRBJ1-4	CSVGASGTNEKLFF	TGCAGCGTTGGGGCCTCAGGGACTAATGAAAAACTGTTTTTT
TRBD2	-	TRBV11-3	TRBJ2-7	CASTAGPSGYEQYF	TGTGCCAGCACTGCCGGTCCTAGCGGTTACGAGCAGTACTTC
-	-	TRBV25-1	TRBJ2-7	CASSEPPNSYEQYF	TGTGCCAGCAGTGAACCTCCGAACTCCTACGAGCAGTACTTC
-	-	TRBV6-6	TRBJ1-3	CASSLTVTGNTIYF	TGTGCCAGCAGCCTCACGGTAACTGGAAACACCATATATTTT
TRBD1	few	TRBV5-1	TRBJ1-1	CASSTGTGDLNTEAFF	TGCGCCAGCAGCACGGGGACAGGGGACCTTAACACTGAAGCTTTCTTT
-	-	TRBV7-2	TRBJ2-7	CASSPRLPYSYEQYF	TGTGCCAGCAGCCCTAGACTCCCCTACTCCTACGAGCAGTACTTC
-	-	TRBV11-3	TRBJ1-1	CASSLEGRVNTEAFF	TGTGCCAGCAGCTTAGAGGGGAGGGTGAACACTGAAGCTTTCTTT
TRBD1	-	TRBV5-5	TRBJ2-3	CASTLGTGGDTQYF	TGTGCCAGCACGCTTGGGACAGGGGGAGATACGCAGTATTTT
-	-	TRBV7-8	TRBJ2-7	CASSLESGTGEPYEQYF	TGTGCCAGCAGCTTAGAATCAGGAACGGGGGAACCCTACGAGCAGTACTTC
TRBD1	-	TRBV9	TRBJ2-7	CASSSRSDRSYEQYF	TGTGCCAGCAGCTCCCGGTCGGACAGGTCCTACGAGCAGTACTTC
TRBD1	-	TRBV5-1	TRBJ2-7	CASSTTGTAPYEQYF	TGCGCCAGCAGCACAACCGGGACAGCCCCTTACGAGCAGTACTTC
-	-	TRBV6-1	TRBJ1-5	CASSERPPQHF	TGTGCCAGCAGTGAACGGCCACCCCAGCATTTT
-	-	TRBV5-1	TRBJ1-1	CASRLVGGMNTEAFF	TGCGCCAGCAGATTGGTGGGGGGAATGAACACTGAAGCTTTCTTT
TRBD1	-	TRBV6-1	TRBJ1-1	CASSGNRGGRTEAFF	TGTGCCAGCAGTGGCAACAGGGGGGGGAGGACTGAAGCTTTCTTT
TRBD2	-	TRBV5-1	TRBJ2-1	CASRLTSGSSYNEQFF	TGCGCCAGCAGGTTGACTAGCGGGAGCTCCTACAATGAGCAGTTCTTC
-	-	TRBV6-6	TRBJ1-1	CASSHDRVAFF	TGTGCCAGCAGTCACGACCGCGTCGCTTTCTTT
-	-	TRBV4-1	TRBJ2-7	CASSRGGIVLPYEQYF	TGCGCCAGCAGCAGGGGGGGGATAGTACTTCCCTACGAGCAGTACTTC